This TCR beta chain was identified in a study of cytomegalovirus exposure and HLA in healthy donors. Study findings and constraints: Reports described diagnosis of cytomegalovirus status by the classifier as highly specific and sensitive. The tendency of first-cohort TCR clusters to co-occur in the 100 to 150 validation repertoires emerged from a later analysis. Most TCR sequences were rare, but some public TCRs occurred in many donors.

A few counts support this clone. Its target is unknown. Trimming removed 4 bases from V and 6 bases from J, with 13 bases in between. Per germline, CDR1 SGHRS and CDR2 YFSETQ. CDR3 length: 13 residues. The method was immunoSEQ multiplex PCR; TCRdb's version includes in-frame clones alone and lacks a portion of them. The sample consists of 30,000 to 40,000 clones, roughly 93% of them appearing once. Sequencing input: PBMCs. The V and J genes are TRBV5-1 and TRBJ1-1, with D tentatively TRBD1 (5 bases). The clonotype comes from a man aged 18 to 30 in good health and CMV-seronegative. CDR3 region: CASSARVGPEAFF. In DNA, the CDR3 is TGCGCCAGCAGCGCCAGGGTAGGCCCTGAAGCTTTCTTT. The full variable domain, in which reference TRBV5-1 and TRBJ1-1 provide the parts outside the CDR3, is KAGVTQTPRYLIKTRGQQVTLSCSPISGHRSVSWYQQTPGQGLQFLFEYFSETQRNKGNFPGRFSGRQFSNSRSEMNVSTLELGDSALYLCASSARVGPEAFFGQGTRLTVV.